The table lists the clone carrying this T cell receptor (beta chain) with a few counts. The antigen is unknown. These data come from a study of T-cell reconstitution after alpha-beta-depleted transplantation in children. Study conclusions and caveats: Reportedly, only several hundred clones from non-depleted graft cells drove alpha-beta T-cell counts at about two months. One year post-transplant, T-cell counts and diversity were largely derived from T cells produced anew.

Using unique molecular identifiers, the investigators prepared the TCRbeta library. TCRdb passed the PCR reads through MiXCR, listing each CDR3 protein once. The sample has roughly 100,000 distinct CDR3 sequences, 7.5% to 9.5% seen once. The germline V gene has CDR1 SGHTA and CDR2 FQGNSA. The CDR3 has 14 residues. Trimming left V 5 bases short and J 14 bases short, with 23 bases between. The sequence derives from a boy younger than 10 with acute lymphoblastic leukemia, due to receive a stem cell transplant. The sequencing used PBMCs, collected before TCRalphabeta/CD19-depleted stem cell transplant. The chain has TRBV7-2 and TRBJ2-3; D is possibly TRBD2 (7 bases). The CDR3 nucleotides read TGTGCCAGCAGCATCCCCGTGGCGGGGGCCTCCACGTATTTT. Its translation: CASSIPVAGASTYF. Combining the CDR3 with reference TRBV7-2 and TRBJ2-3 gives the whole variable domain GAGVSQSPSNKVTEKGKDVELRCDPISGHTALYWYRQSLGQGLEFLIYFQGNSAPDKSGLPSDRFSAERTGGSVSTLTIQRTQQEDSAVYLCASSIPVAGASTYFGPGTRLTVL.